This T cell receptor beta chain appears in the sequencing data of a study of blood T cell repertoires in COVID-19. The overall study: Both acute and convalescent COVID-19 samples were obtained from the United States, Italy and Spain.

Sequenced by immunoSEQ multiplex PCR; TCRdb stores in-frame clones only, minus some. The data contain 250,000 or so clones, approximately 80% of them singletons. Germline V gives CDR1 SEHNR, CDR2 FQNEAQ (reference sequence). The CDR3 length is 13 residues. V lost 5 bases to trimming and J lost 2 bases, with 6 bases between them. The sample comprised peripheral blood. The source is a man in his forties or fifties who had recovered from COVID-19. The genes are TRBV7-9 and TRBJ1-4; D unresolved. DNA of the CDR3: TGTGCCAGCAGCCCCAGTACTAATGAAAAACTGTTTTTT. Encoded protein: CASSPSTNEKLFF.